The rows below give T cell receptor beta chains drawn from one sample of a study of CD8+CD57+ T cells in acquired aplastic anemia. Each CDR3 protein gets one entry after TCRdb re-called the reads with MiXCR. In the table there are around 180,000 distinct CDR3 sequences, 60% to 70% of which are singletons. The specimen sequenced was sorted CD4+, CD8+, or CD8+CD57+ T cells (not recorded which) from PBMCs. The source of these receptors is a human donor in good health. Each CDR3 is given with its conserved first and last residue. Each record gives: D gene, clone size, J gene, V gene, CDR3 protein, CDR3 DNA. A D gene is named only where the DNA matches it firmly. Clone size appears in some rows only: once, few, many, or a class for an expanded clone.

>TRBD2|NA|TRBJ2-1|TRBV7-8
CASSDGLADNEQFF
TGTGCCAGCAGTGATGGACTAGCGGACAATGAGCAGTTCTTC
>NA|many|TRBJ2-3|TRBV9
CASSPPNTDTQYF
TGTGCCAGCAGCCCCCCTAACACAGATACGCAGTATTTT
>NA|NA|TRBJ2-3|TRBV25-1
CASSEWQDTDTQYF
TGTGCCAGCAGTGAATGGCAGGACACAGATACGCAGTATTTT
>NA|many|TRBJ2-1|TRBV9
CASSTPGREQFF
TGTGCCAGCAGCACGCCAGGGCGGGAGCAGTTCTTC
>TRBD2|few|TRBJ2-7|TRBV12-3/TRBV12-4
CASSFEGTTEQYF
TGTGCCAGCAGTTTCGAAGGGACTACCGAGCAGTACTTC
>NA|NA|TRBJ2-7|TRBV19
CASGPRGVEQYF
TGTGCCAGTGGACCCCGTGGGGTCGAGCAGTACTTC
>NA|few|TRBJ2-7|TRBV7-8
CASSHKYRVEQYF
TGTGCCAGCAGCCACAAATACAGGGTCGAGCAGTACTTC
>TRBD1|NA|TRBJ2-3|TRBV9
CASSLQTGITDTQYF
TGTGCCAGCAGCTTACAGACAGGGATTACAGATACGCAGTATTTT
>TRBD2|many|TRBJ2-1|TRBV15
CATSRGRAGGYNEQFF
TGTGCCACCAGCAGAGGAAGAGCGGGAGGTTACAATGAGCAGTTCTTC
>TRBD1|NA|TRBJ2-3|TRBV2
CASSSTGGSTDTQYF
TGTGCCAGCAGTTCGACAGGGGGCTCTACAGATACGCAGTATTTT
>NA|NA|TRBJ2-7|TRBV7-8
CASSSVPKRDEQYF
TGTGCCAGCAGCTCGGTTCCCAAGAGGGACGAGCAGTACTTC